A selection of T cell receptor beta chains follows, all from one sample in a study of shared clonotypes between healthy human individuals. TCRdb's table, derived via immunoSEQ multiplex PCR, lists solely in-frame clones and lacks some. The data hold around 2.1 million clones, with 93% observed a single time. The specimen was naive CD8+ T cells from PBMCs. Every receptor here comes from a man between 18 and 29 years old in good health. Some clones in this sample may be carry-over from other donors' samples. Both conserved end residues are part of each CDR3. D genes are given only for firm matches.

CDR3aa: CASSVGQGGTEAFF; CDR3nt: TGTGCCAGCAGCGTAGGGCAGGGGGGAACTGAAGCTTTCTTT; v_gene: TRBV9; d_gene: TRBD1; j_gene: TRBJ1-1
CDR3aa: CASSESAGAGYEQFF; CDR3nt: TGCGCCAGCAGTGAGTCTGCCGGAGCGGGCTATGAGCAGTTCTTC; v_gene: TRBV10-1; d_gene: -; j_gene: TRBJ2-1
CDR3aa: CASSESGRVPSDTQYF; CDR3nt: TGCGCCAGCAGTGAGTCGGGACGGGTCCCCTCAGATACGCAGTATTTT; v_gene: TRBV10-2; d_gene: -; j_gene: TRBJ2-3
CDR3aa: CATSRVEGSNYGYTF; CDR3nt: TGTGCCACCAGCAGAGTTGAAGGGAGCAACTATGGCTACACCTTC; v_gene: TRBV15; d_gene: -; j_gene: TRBJ1-2
CDR3aa: CASSFSGIPRAYEQYF; CDR3nt: TGTGCCAGCAGTTTCTCCGGGATCCCCCGGGCCTACGAGCAGTACTTC; v_gene: TRBV27; d_gene: -; j_gene: TRBJ2-7
CDR3aa: CASSLTLGGEENEQYF; CDR3nt: TGTGCCAGCAGCCTCACCCTCGGAGGGGAGGAGAACGAGCAGTACTTC; v_gene: TRBV11-2; d_gene: -; j_gene: TRBJ2-7
CDR3aa: CASRSIGSNQPQHF; CDR3nt: TGTGCCAGCAGATCGATTGGATCAAATCAGCCCCAGCATTTT; v_gene: TRBV27; d_gene: -; j_gene: TRBJ1-5
CDR3aa: CASRETGGWETQYF; CDR3nt: TGTGCCAGCAGAGAGACAGGGGGGTGGGAGACCCAGTACTTC; v_gene: TRBV6-1; d_gene: TRBD1; j_gene: TRBJ2-5
CDR3aa: CASSPTGTMNTEAFF; CDR3nt: TGCGCCAGCAGCCCGACAGGTACTATGAACACTGAAGCTTTCTTT; v_gene: TRBV4-1; d_gene: -; j_gene: TRBJ1-1
CDR3aa: CASGPSEQFF; CDR3nt: TGTGCCAGCGGGCCTAGTGAGCAGTTCTTC; v_gene: TRBV28; d_gene: -; j_gene: TRBJ2-1
CDR3aa: CASSSRGDYGYTF; CDR3nt: TGTGCCAGCAGTTCCAGGGGGGACTATGGCTACACCTTC; v_gene: TRBV27; d_gene: TRBD1; j_gene: TRBJ1-2